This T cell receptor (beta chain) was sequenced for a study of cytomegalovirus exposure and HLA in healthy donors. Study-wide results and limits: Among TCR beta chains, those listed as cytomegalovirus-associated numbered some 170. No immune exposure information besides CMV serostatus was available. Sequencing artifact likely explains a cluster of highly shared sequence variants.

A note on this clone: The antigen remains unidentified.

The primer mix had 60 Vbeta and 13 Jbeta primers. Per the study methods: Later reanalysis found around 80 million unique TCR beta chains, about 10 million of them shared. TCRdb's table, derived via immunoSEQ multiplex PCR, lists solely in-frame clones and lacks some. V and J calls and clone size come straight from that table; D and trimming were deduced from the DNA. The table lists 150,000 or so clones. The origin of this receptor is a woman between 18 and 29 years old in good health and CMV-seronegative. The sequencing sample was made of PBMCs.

For the CDR3, the DNA is TGTGCCAGCAGTTTAGCCGGGACATCGACTTTCTTT. This codes for CASSLAGTSTFF. The rearrangement joins TRBV27 to TRBJ1-1; D perhaps matches TRBD1 (6 bases). The CDR3 totals 12 residues. Looked up from germline, CDR1 is MNHEY and CDR2 is SMNVEV (reference sequence). Trimming shortened V by 2 bases and J by 12 bases, and 13 bases separated the two germline ends.